The TCR beta chain under discussion was sequenced for a study of blood T cell repertoires in COVID-19. On the study more broadly: Samples taken during acute and convalescent COVID-19 were collected in the United States, Italy and Spain.

Authors' analysis steps: Estimated nucleated cell counts came from reference gene primer amplification. This table comes from immunoSEQ multiplex PCR, and its TCRdb copy is limited to in-frame clones, with some not included. The V and J calls and clone size are taken from that table; D and trimming were inferred from the DNA. The data hold 250,000 or so clones, with approximately 91% observed a single time. Germline CDR1 reads SGHRS; CDR2 reads YFSETQ. The CDR3 loop spans 16 amino acids. V gave up 2 bases and J gave up 3 bases; unmatched junction bases: 7. This receptor was taken from a woman in her forties who had recovered from COVID-19. Material for sequencing was peripheral blood. The rearrangement uses TRBV5-1 and TRBJ2-3; TRBD2 matches at 9 bases. The CDR3 protein is CASSFAGGESTDTQYF. In DNA, the CDR3 is TGCGCCAGCAGCTTCGCGGGAGGGGAGTCGACAGATACGCAGTATTTT. Filled out from reference TRBV5-1 and TRBJ2-3, the complete variable domain reads KAGVTQTPRYLIKTRGQQVTLSCSPISGHRSVSWYQQTPGQGLQFLFEYFSETQRNKGNFPGRFSGRQFSNSRSEMNVSTLELGDSALYLCASSFAGGESTDTQYFGPGTRLTVL.